Sequencing of this T cell receptor beta chain was carried out in a study of blood T cell repertoires in COVID-19. About the research overall: Researchers got acute and convalescent COVID-19 samples from the United States, Italy and Spain. Sample material is recorded as cDNA or gDNA derived from T cells, B-cell-depleted T cells, or PBMCs.

As originally analysed: Amplification with reference gene primers provided the estimates of nucleated cell counts. Sequencing used immunoSEQ multiplex PCR; TCRdb keeps in-frame clones, though not all of them. V and J calls and clone size are as listed in that table; D and trimming were resolved from the DNA. The sample has about 140,000 clones; 89% are singletons. With V trimmed by 0 bases and J by 4 bases, 4 bases remained unmatched. The CDR3 consists of 16 residues. Germline V CDR1 and CDR2: LGHNA, YSLEER. The sequenced sample consisted of peripheral blood. The sequence was collected from a human donor in a cohort sampled during active COVID-19. This chain joins TRBV4-3 and TRBJ2-5, with TRBD1 identical over 11 bases. The CDR3 DNA sequence: TGCGCCAGCAGCCAAGAAAGGACAGGGGGCTTAGAGACCCAGTACTTC. Translating gives CASSQERTGGLETQYF.